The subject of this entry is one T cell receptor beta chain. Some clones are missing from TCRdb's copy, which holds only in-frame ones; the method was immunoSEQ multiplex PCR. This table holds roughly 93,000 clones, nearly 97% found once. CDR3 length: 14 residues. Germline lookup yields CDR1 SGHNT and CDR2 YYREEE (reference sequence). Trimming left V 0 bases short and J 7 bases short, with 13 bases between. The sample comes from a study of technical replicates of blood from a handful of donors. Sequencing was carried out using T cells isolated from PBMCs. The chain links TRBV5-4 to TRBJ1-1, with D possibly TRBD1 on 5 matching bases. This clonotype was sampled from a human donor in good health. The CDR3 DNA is TGTGCCAGCAGCTTGGGAGACAGACGGGTTGAAGCTTTCTTT. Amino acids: CASSLGDRRVEAFF.